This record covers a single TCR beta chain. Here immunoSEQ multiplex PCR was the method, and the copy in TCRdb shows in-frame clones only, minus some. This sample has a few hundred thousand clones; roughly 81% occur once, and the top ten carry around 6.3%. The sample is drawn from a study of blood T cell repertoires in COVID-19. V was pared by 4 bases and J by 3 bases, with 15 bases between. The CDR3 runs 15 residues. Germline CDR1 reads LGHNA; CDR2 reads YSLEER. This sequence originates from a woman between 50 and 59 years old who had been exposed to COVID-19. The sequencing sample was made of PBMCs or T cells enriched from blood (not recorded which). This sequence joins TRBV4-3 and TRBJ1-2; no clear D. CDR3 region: CASSRRLPPDYGYTF. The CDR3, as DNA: TGCGCCAGCAGCCGCCGACTCCCCCCGGACTATGGCTACACCTTC.